This TCR beta chain was captured by sequencing in a study of blood T cell repertoires in COVID-19. Background on the study: COVID-19 samples, acute and convalescent, were from the United States, Italy and Spain. The cDNA or gDNA used as material had been derived from T cells, B-cell-depleted T cells, or PBMCs.

The CDR3 sequence is 12 residues long. Germline lookup yields CDR1 LGHDT and CDR2 YNNKEL (reference sequence). The V gene lost 2 bases and the J gene lost 9 bases, with 8 bases spanning the gap. Study processing details: The authors estimated nucleated cell counts from reference gene primer amplification. Some clones are missing from TCRdb's copy, which holds only in-frame ones; the method was immunoSEQ multiplex PCR. That table is the source of V, J and clone size, and D and trimming were worked out from the DNA. The sample has under 200,000 clones, approximately 90% seen once; the top ten hold roughly 5.5%.

Sequenced material: peripheral blood. The TCR originated in a man aged 40-49 years with active or convalescent COVID-19. This sequence joins TRBV3-1 (or the pseudogene TRBV3-2) and TRBJ2-1; TRBD2 is a possible D gene (6 bases). For the CDR3, the DNA is TGTGCCAGCAGCCAATCCGGGAGTGAGCAGTTCTTC. Amino acid sequence: CASSQSGSEQFF.